The 15 T cell receptor beta chains below all came from one sample that was sequenced in a study of OX40 agonist ivuxolimab in advanced cancers. Produced via immunoSEQ multiplex PCR; TCRdb's table is partial and in-frame only. The sample holds roughly 100,000 clones, 90% seen once. The source material was CD4+ or CD8+ T cells sorted from blood, sampled in a trial of the OX40 agonist ivuxolimab. The receptor set was obtained from an adult with an advanced solid tumor such as melanoma, head and neck, liver or kidney cancer.

The rearrangement joins TRBV27 to TRBJ1-4, with D perhaps matching TRBD1 (6 bases). Germline V gives CDR1 MNHEY, CDR2 SMNVEV (reference sequence). This CDR3 is 15 amino acids long. Trimming cost V 3 bases and J 7 bases, with 15 bases left between them. CDR3 sequence: CASSLLGGGSEKLFF. DNA of the CDR3: TGTGCCAGCAGTTTGCTTGGTGGGGGCAGTGAAAAACTGTTTTTT.

The chain recombines TRBV6-6 with TRBJ1-4; no reliable D call. Germline CDR1 is MNHNY and CDR2 is SVGAGI (reference sequence). Trimming stripped 6 bases from V and 0 bases from J, with 14 bases between. There are 16 residues in the CDR3. CDR3 DNA sequence: TGTGCCAGCAGCCTCCAGGACCCAGCAACTAATGAAAAACTGTTTTTT. Amino acid sequence: CASSLQDPATNEKLFF.

The chain has TRBV7-2 and TRBJ2-5; 7 nucleotides line up with TRBD2. V was pared by 3 bases and J by 4 bases, with 5 bases of the junction left unmatched. Germline assignment: CDR1 SGHTA and CDR2 FQGNSA. This CDR3 is built from 14 residues. The CDR3 loop reads CASSFSGAVETQYF. CDR3 nucleotides: TGTGCCAGCAGCTTCAGCGGGGCTGTAGAGACCCAGTACTTC.

The chain joins TRBV9 to TRBJ2-1, with 7 positions matching TRBD1. The length of the CDR3 is 14 residues. Trimming removed 6 bases from V and 4 bases from J; junction bases left unmatched: 7. Germline V gene lookup returns CDR1 SGDLS and CDR2 YYNGEE. CDR3 amino acids: CASKGAGVYNEQFF. As DNA, the CDR3 is TGTGCCAGCAAGGGGGCAGGGGTTTACAATGAGCAGTTCTTC.

The J gene is TRBJ2-3, the V gene TRBV11-2; D may be TRBD2 (5 bases). The V gene lost 1 base and the J gene lost 6 bases, with 11 bases spanning the gap. The germline CDR1 and CDR2 sequences are SGHAT and FQNNGV. This CDR3 is built from 14 residues. CDR3 coding DNA: TGTGCCAGCAGCTTAGCAGTTACGGGGGATACGCAGTATTTT. Encoded protein: CASSLAVTGDTQYF.

V and J are TRBV6-1 and TRBJ1-5; 8 bases map to TRBD1. In germline, CDR1 is MNHNS, CDR2 SASEGT. The J segment lost 6 bases and the V segment lost 0 bases, leaving 4 bases of the junction unmatched. The CDR3 spans 15 residues. The CDR3 nucleotides are TGTGCCAGCAGTGAAGCGACAGGGGACGCTCAGCCCCAGCATTTT. Protein product: CASSEATGDAQPQHF.

This chain connects TRBV2 to TRBJ2-5; D assignment may be TRBD1 or TRBD2 (5 bases each). From germline, CDR1 is SNHLY and CDR2 FYNNEI. The CDR3 sequence is 14 residues long. V lost 8 bases to trimming and J lost 3 bases, with 16 bases between them. The CDR3 DNA is TGTGCCAGCGCCGGAGGTTGGGGGAAAGAGACCCAGTACTTC. Translation: CASAGGWGKETQYF.

The V gene is TRBV4-1, the J gene TRBJ1-1, with TRBD1 matching over 8 bases. CDR1 and CDR2 (germline): MGHRA, YSYEKL. V was pared by 1 base and J by 2 bases, with 15 bases of the junction left unmatched. The CDR3 consists of 19 residues. The CDR3 here is CASSQVRLITPGGNTEAFF. CDR3 in DNA: TGCGCCAGCAGCCAAGTACGACTTATCACACCAGGGGGCAACACTGAAGCTTTCTTT.

The chain links TRBV5-4 to TRBJ2-7, with D tentatively TRBD2 (7 bases). Per germline, CDR1 SGHNT and CDR2 YYREEE (reference sequence). This CDR3 is 16 amino acids long. V dropped 0 bases and J dropped 3 bases, with 16 bases sitting between them. CDR3 bases: TGTGCCAGCAGCTTGGTGTCTCAGGGGAGGGACTACGAGCAGTACTTC. Translation gives CASSLVSQGRDYEQYF.

The CDR3 protein is CASSLAAGQASGNTIYF. CDR3 coding DNA: TGCGCCAGCAGCTTGGCCGCTGGACAGGCTTCTGGAAACACCATATATTTT. The chain links TRBV5-1 to TRBJ1-3, with 7 positions matching TRBD1. Trimming removed 0 bases from V and 1 base from J; junction bases left unmatched: 7. Germline V CDR1 and CDR2: SGHRS, YFSETQ. The CDR3 has 17 amino acids.

The chain is built from TRBV7-2 and TRBJ2-7, with 7 bases matching TRBD1. Germline values: CDR1 SGHTA, CDR2 FQGNSA. The CDR3 spans 15 residues. Losses at the gene ends were 6 bases for V and 7 bases for J; bases not matched to a gene: 15. The CDR3 coding sequence is TGTGCCAGCAGACCGGGCCATGGCCCAGGGGGAGAGCAGTACTTC. It specifies CASRPGHGPGGEQYF.

CDR3 in DNA: TGTGCCAGCAGCTTAGGCCTAGCGGGGGGAGCAGATACGCAGTATTTT. Translating it yields CASSLGLAGGADTQYF. The rearrangement joins TRBV7-7 to TRBJ2-3; 11 nucleotides line up with TRBD2. V lost 1 base, J lost 4 bases, and 4 bases stayed unmatched. Germline V gene lookup returns CDR1 SSHAT and CDR2 FNYEAQ (reference sequence). There are 16 residues in the CDR3.

This chain connects TRBV28 to TRBJ2-6, with D maybe TRBD1 (5 bases). This CDR3 is 15 amino acids long. Germline CDR1 reads MDHEN; CDR2 reads SYDVKM. V was trimmed by 4 bases and J by 18 bases, leaving 25 bases between them. CDR3 nucleotides: TGTGCCAGCAGTTCCCCCTCTGGGGCCAACGTCCTGCCGACTTTC. Translated, it gives CASSSPSGANVLPTF.

V is TRBV10-1 and J is TRBJ2-7; TRBD1 might be the D (6 bases). The germline gives CDR1 WNHNN, CDR2 SYGVQD (reference sequence). This CDR3 contains 15 residues. V lost 8 bases and J 1 base, leaving 18 bases between the germline ends. CDR3 sequence reads: CASGTRGPKSYEQYF. As DNA, the CDR3 is TGCGCCAGCGGGACCAGGGGCCCCAAATCCTACGAGCAGTACTTC.

The rearrangement uses TRBV9 and TRBJ1-6; a possible D gene is TRBD1 (6 bases). CDR1 SGDLS and CDR2 YYNGEE come from the germline V gene. The V end lost 1 base, the J end lost 5 bases, and 16 bases lay between the germline ends. This CDR3 contains 17 residues. In DNA form, the CDR3 reads TGTGCCAGCAGCGTAACCCCAAGGGGGGCGGATAATTCACCCCTCCACTTT. It yields the protein CASSVTPRGADNSPLHF.